Below, 14 T cell receptor beta chains from the same sample are listed, as sequenced in a study of T cell responses to AZD1222 COVID-19 vaccine. Method: immunoSEQ multiplex PCR; TCRdb's copy keeps in-frame clones and lacks some. There are about 120,000 clones in the sample; roughly nine tenths occur only once, and around 3% lies in the top ten. Sequencing used peripheral blood, obtained 28 days after the second AZD1222 dose. The receptor set was obtained from an adult who received the AZD1222 COVID-19 vaccine.

This chain uses TRBV5-1 with TRBJ1-2; D gene ambiguous. V gave up 2 bases and J gave up 9 bases, with 17 bases separating them. The CDR3 has 14 amino acids. Germline V gives CDR1 SGHRS, CDR2 YFSETQ. Written as DNA, the CDR3 is TGCGCCAGCAGCTTTAATGAAGGGAGGGATAGCTACACCTTC. Translated: CASSFNEGRDSYTF.

CDR3 amino acids: CASREDRIYGYTF. As DNA, the CDR3 is TGCGCCAGCAGGGAGGATAGGATCTATGGCTACACCTTC. This sequence joins TRBV5-1 and TRBJ1-2, with D uncertain. Per the germline V gene, CDR1 is SGHRS and CDR2 is YFSETQ. This CDR3 region has 13 residues. Deletions cut 5 bases from V and 4 bases from J, with 12 bases between.

The chain combines TRBV18 with TRBJ1-2; D is perhaps TRBD1 (6 bases). The CDR3 runs 15 residues. V shed 3 bases and J shed 3 bases, with 14 bases lying between them. The germline V gene encodes CDR1 KGHSH and CDR2 LQKENI. The CDR3 loop is CASSPFTGFDYGYTF. CDR3 DNA sequence: TGTGCCAGCTCACCCTTCACAGGGTTCGACTATGGCTACACCTTC.

V and J are TRBV7-2 and TRBJ1-2; the match to TRBD1 covers 8 bases. V lost 5 bases to trimming and J lost 7 bases; unmatched junction nucleotides: 9. Germline assignment: CDR1 SGHTA and CDR2 FQGNSA. The CDR3 length is 14 residues. The CDR3 protein is CASSARQGTAGYTF. For the CDR3, the DNA is TGTGCCAGCAGCGCCCGACAGGGGACGGCTGGCTACACCTTC.

The V gene is TRBV25-1, the J gene TRBJ1-2; TRBD1 matches 8 bases. The CDR3 contains 15 residues. V lost 5 bases to trimming and J lost 7 bases; unmatched junction nucleotides: 12. CDR1 and CDR2 from the germline V gene are MGHDK and SYGVNS. The CDR3 here is CASSLAGGIGSGYTF. For the CDR3, the DNA is TGTGCCAGCAGTTTGGCAGGGGGCATCGGCAGTGGCTACACCTTC.

The chain recombines TRBV5-1 with TRBJ1-4, with 10 bases lining up with TRBD1. Germline V lookup: CDR1 SGHRS, CDR2 YFSETQ. The CDR3 is 16 residues long. Germline trimming cut 3 bases from V and 7 bases from J; bases unmatched to any gene: 9. The CDR3 nucleotides read TGCGCCAGCAGCTGGTCCGGGACAGGGGTCGGTGAAAAACTGTTTTTT. Amino acids: CASSWSGTGVGEKLFF.

The chain links TRBV7-2 to TRBJ2-7, with TRBD2 matching over 16 bases. V dropped 5 bases and J dropped 7; count of bases not matched to a gene: 8. The CDR3 covers 16 residues. Germline V gene lookup returns CDR1 SGHTA and CDR2 FQGNSA. CDR3 amino acids: CASSPPGLAGGREQYF. Here the CDR3 DNA reads TGTGCCAGCAGCCCCCCGGGACTAGCGGGGGGGCGTGAGCAGTACTTC.

V is TRBV19 and J is TRBJ2-6; D is possibly TRBD1 or TRBD2 (5 bases each). The CDR3 spans 15 residues. V lost 2 bases to trimming and J lost 2 bases, with 7 bases between them. Germline lookup yields CDR1 LNHDA and CDR2 SQIVND (reference sequence). CDR3 amino acids: CASSIQGAGANVLTF. The CDR3 DNA is TGTGCCAGTAGTATACAGGGAGCTGGGGCCAACGTCCTGACTTTC.

V is TRBV7-9 and J is TRBJ2-7, with D possibly TRBD2 on 6 matching bases. CDR3 length equals 16 residues. The germline V gene has CDR1 SEHNR and CDR2 FQNEAQ (reference sequence). The V and J ends lost 5 bases and 5 bases respectively, with 22 bases between them. The CDR3 coding sequence is TGTGCCAGCAGCCAGGGAGGCCGCCGGGCGTTCGACGAGCAGTACTTC. It specifies CASSQGGRRAFDEQYF.

In the case of this clone: Other DNA sequences in the same sample also yield this CDR3. The rearrangement joins TRBV6-2 or TRBV6-3 to TRBJ1-5, with TRBD1 as a possible D gene (5 bases). V lost 3 bases and J lost 2, with 8 bases in between. This CDR3 spans 14 amino acids. Per the germline V gene, CDR1 is MNHEY and CDR2 is SVGEGT. Here the CDR3 reads CASSYGGGNQPQHF. The CDR3 region has the DNA TGTGCCAGCAGTTATGGGGGGGGCAATCAGCCCCAGCATTTT.

The chain employs TRBV29-1 and TRBJ1-2, with 8 bases that match TRBD1. This CDR3 spans 14 amino acids. CDR1 and CDR2 from the germline V gene are SQVTM and ANQGSEA. V was pared by 7 bases and J by 8 bases, with 15 bases of the junction left unmatched. The CDR3 DNA is TGCAGCGCCTTAACTCGGACAGGGACGGAAGGCTACACCTTC. Amino acid sequence: CSALTRTGTEGYTF.

The chain is built from TRBV18 and TRBJ2-7; 8 nucleotides align to TRBD2. V lost 0 bases, J lost 2 bases, and 6 bases stayed unmatched. The CDR3 runs 16 residues. Germline V CDR1 and CDR2: KGHSH, LQKENI. The CDR3 nucleotides read TGTGCCAGCTCACCACCGAAGGGCGGGGGGACCTACGAGCAGTACTTC. Translation: CASSPPKGGGTYEQYF.

The chain uses TRBV30 and TRBJ2-3; 10 nucleotides align to TRBD2. V was clipped by 0 bases and J by 7 bases; unmatched bases: 13. In germline, CDR1 is GTSNPN, CDR2 SVGIG (reference sequence). The CDR3 consists of 17 residues. CDR3 nucleotide sequence: TGTGCCTGGAGTGTATTGGGGGGAGCGGGGGGGCCGAATACGCAGTATTTT. Translated: CAWSVLGGAGGPNTQYF.

On this clone: At the DNA level, this CDR3 is encoded by other sequences in the same sample as well. This chain links TRBV6-1 with TRBJ1-5; tentative D call: TRBD1 (6 bases). This CDR3 region has 15 residues. V shed 1 base and J shed 2 bases, with 9 bases lying between them. Germline loops: CDR1 MNHNS, CDR2 SASEGT. The CDR3 DNA is TGTGCCAGCAGTGAAGGGGCAGGGGGCAATCAGCCCCAGCATTTT. This sequence encodes CASSEGAGGNQPQHF.